A selection of T cell receptor beta chains follows, all from one sample in a study of blood T cell repertoires in COVID-19. The assay was immunoSEQ multiplex PCR, and TCRdb's table has in-frame clones only and misses some. The table lists about 130,000 clones, around 83% of them singletons. The material sequenced was PBMCs or T cells enriched from blood (not recorded which). These TCRs come from a man over 45 who had recovered from COVID-19. The CDR3 runs from the conserved cysteine through the conserved F or W. D genes are given only for firm matches. Clone sizes are given selectively: once, few, many, or a class where the clone is expanded.

J: TRBJ1-6
V: TRBV9
length: 16
D: -
size: -
DNA: TGTGCCAGCAGCGGGAGGTCCGGGCAGTCAAATTCACCCCTCCACTTT
CDR3: CASSGRSGQSNSPLHF

J: TRBJ2-3
V: TRBV9
length: 16
D: -
size: -
DNA: TGTGCCAGCAGCGTAGAAAGTCAGGTTAGCACAGATACGCAGTATTTT
CDR3: CASSVESQVSTDTQYF

J: TRBJ2-1
V: TRBV24-1
length: 15
D: TRBD1
size: -
DNA: TGTGCCACCAGTGATTGGACAGGGGGTGGGGATGAGCAGTTCTTC
CDR3: CATSDWTGGGDEQFF

J: TRBJ1-1
V: TRBV28
length: 15
D: TRBD1
size: -
DNA: TGTGCCAGCAGCACCGCGGGACAGCTGACAGCTGAAGCTTTCTTT
CDR3: CASSTAGQLTAEAFF

J: TRBJ2-5
V: TRBV5-1
length: 16
D: TRBD2
size: once
DNA: TGCGCCAGCAGCCCCGGGACTAGCGGGGCGCAAGAGACCCAGTACTTC
CDR3: CASSPGTSGAQETQYF

J: TRBJ2-3
V: TRBV9
length: 16
D: TRBD2
size: -
DNA: TGTGCCAGCAGCGTAAGTGGCGGGGGGGCGGCGGATACGCAGTATTTT
CDR3: CASSVSGGGAADTQYF

J: TRBJ2-5
V: TRBV27
length: 15
D: -
size: -
DNA: TGTGCCAGCAGTGGGGGAGGAAGGAGCCAAGAGACCCAGTACTTC
CDR3: CASSGGGRSQETQYF

J: TRBJ2-1
V: TRBV4-3
length: 14
D: TRBD2
size: few
DNA: TGCGCCAGCAGCCACGCCCGGGAGGGCAATGAGCAGTTCTTC
CDR3: CASSHAREGNEQFF

J: TRBJ1-2
V: TRBV19
length: 12
D: -
size: -
DNA: TGTGCCAGTAGAAATGACAGGATGAGCTACACCTTC
CDR3: CASRNDRMSYTF

J: TRBJ1-6
V: TRBV18
length: 16
D: -
size: -
DNA: TGTGCCAGCTCACCAGAGGCAGGGGCTATTCCCTCACCCCTCCACTTT
CDR3: CASSPEAGAIPSPLHF

J: TRBJ2-7
V: TRBV6-2/TRBV6-3
length: 13
D: -
size: once
DNA: TGTGCCAGCAGTTACCAGGTTAACTACGAGCAGTACTTC
CDR3: CASSYQVNYEQYF

J: TRBJ1-4
V: TRBV7-8
length: 13
D: -
size: -
DNA: TGTGCCAGCAGCCGTCTGAGTAATGAAAAACTGTTTTTT
CDR3: CASSRLSNEKLFF

J: TRBJ2-7
V: TRBV5-8
length: 14
D: -
size: few
DNA: TGTGCCAGCAGCTTGGCGCGCGGGACAGTCGGGCAGTACTTC
CDR3: CASSLARGTVGQYF

J: TRBJ2-4
V: TRBV10-3
length: 19
D: TRBD2
size: -
DNA: TGTGCCATCAGTGAGACAGCTAGCGGGGGGGCCGGGTCCAAAAACATTCAGTACTTC
CDR3: CAISETASGGAGSKNIQYF

J: TRBJ1-5
V: TRBV9
length: 14
D: TRBD1
size: -
DNA: TGTGCCAGCAGCCGGACAGGGGACAGTCAGCCCCAGCATTTT
CDR3: CASSRTGDSQPQHF

J: TRBJ2-7
V: TRBV19
length: 15
D: TRBD1
size: -
DNA: TGTGCCAGTAGTAGGGGACAGCCGCGCTCCTACGAGCAGTACTTC
CDR3: CASSRGQPRSYEQYF

J: TRBJ2-5
V: TRBV7-2
length: 11
D: -
size: -
DNA: TGTGCCAGCAGCCCACAAGAGACCCAGTACTTC
CDR3: CASSPQETQYF

J: TRBJ2-2
V: TRBV9
length: 17
D: TRBD2
size: -
DNA: TGTGCCAGCAGCGTAGCGGGACTAGCGTTAAGTACCGGGGAGCTGTTTTTT
CDR3: CASSVAGLALSTGELFF

J: TRBJ2-7
V: TRBV24-1
length: 15
D: TRBD1
size: -
DNA: TGTGCCACCAGTGATTCCGGGACAGCCTCCTACGAGCAGTACTTC
CDR3: CATSDSGTASYEQYF

J: TRBJ2-3
V: TRBV19
length: 17
D: -
size: -
DNA: TGTGCCAGTAGTATATTGGCGGGGGCGTCTAGCACAGATACGCAGTATTTT
CDR3: CASSILAGASSTDTQYF

J: TRBJ1-2
V: TRBV11-2
length: 18
D: -
size: -
DNA: TGTGCCAGCAGCTCCCTAAGCATCAATTCGGGATTCGTCTATGGCTACACCTTC
CDR3: CASSSLSINSGFVYGYTF

J: TRBJ1-1
V: TRBV30
length: 12
D: TRBD1
size: -
DNA: TGTGCCTGCCGCCCTCAGGGGGCCCGGGCTTTCTTT
CDR3: CACRPQGARAFF

J: TRBJ2-5
V: TRBV5-1
length: 16
D: TRBD2
size: -
DNA: TGCGCCAGCAGCTTGGGCGCAGCGGGGGGTGAAGAGACCCAGTACTTC
CDR3: CASSLGAAGGEETQYF

J: TRBJ1-5
V: TRBV29-1
length: 13
D: TRBD1
size: -
DNA: TGCAGCGTGGCCCAGGGGGCCGATCAGCCCCAGCATTTT
CDR3: CSVAQGADQPQHF

J: TRBJ2-7
V: TRBV27
length: 14
D: TRBD1
size: -
DNA: TGTGCCAGCAGTTCGGGGGACAGGGTGGGTGAGCAGTACTTC
CDR3: CASSSGDRVGEQYF

J: TRBJ1-1
V: TRBV3-1/TRBV3-2
length: 13
D: TRBD1
size: -
DNA: TGTGCCAGCAGCCAGGCAGGGGGCTCTGAAGCTTTCTTT
CDR3: CASSQAGGSEAFF

J: TRBJ2-1
V: TRBV3-1/TRBV3-2
length: 15
D: TRBD2
size: -
DNA: TGTGCCAGCACCCTAGAGCGGGGGGGCGTCAATGAGCAGTTCTTC
CDR3: CASTLERGGVNEQFF

J: TRBJ2-7
V: TRBV5-5
length: 15
D: TRBD1
size: -
DNA: TGTGCCAGCAGCTTGGATTACAGGGGGCCCTACGAGCAGTACTTC
CDR3: CASSLDYRGPYEQYF

J: TRBJ2-2
V: TRBV6-5
length: 14
D: -
size: -
DNA: TGTGCCAGCACCCGGGGAACTGGTACCGGGGAGCTGTTTTTT
CDR3: CASTRGTGTGELFF

J: TRBJ2-5
V: TRBV10-3
length: 19
D: TRBD1
size: -
DNA: TGTGCCATCAGTGATAAGAGAACCCGGACAGGGGGCGAAAAAGAGACCCAGTACTTC
CDR3: CAISDKRTRTGGEKETQYF

J: TRBJ1-6
V: TRBV18
length: 17
D: -
size: -
DNA: TGTGCCAGCTCACCTCCGGTTGGGGGGGCCAATAATTCACCCCTCCACTTT
CDR3: CASSPPVGGANNSPLHF

J: TRBJ2-7
V: TRBV20-1
length: 13
D: -
size: once
DNA: TGCAGTGCTAGTTTCCGTCAGACCTACGAGCAGTACTTC
CDR3: CSASFRQTYEQYF

J: TRBJ1-3
V: TRBV14
length: 13
D: -
size: -
DNA: TGTGCCAGCAGCCATGGAGGGAGAAACACCATATATTTT
CDR3: CASSHGGRNTIYF

J: TRBJ2-2
V: TRBV7-3
length: 16
D: -
size: -
DNA: TGTGCCAGCAGCTTAAACCACCCTAGCAATGCCGGGGAGCTGTTTTTT
CDR3: CASSLNHPSNAGELFF

J: TRBJ1-2
V: TRBV2
length: 14
D: TRBD1
size: -
DNA: TGTGCCAGCAGTGAGACAGGGGGCCGCGGAAGCTACACCTTC
CDR3: CASSETGGRGSYTF

J: TRBJ1-6
V: TRBV11-2
length: 16
D: TRBD1
size: -
DNA: TGTGCCAGCAGCTTAGAGGGCAGGGGGAATAATTCACCCCTCCACTTT
CDR3: CASSLEGRGNNSPLHF

J: TRBJ1-2
V: TRBV6-1
length: 16
D: -
size: -
DNA: TGTGCCAGCAGTGGGTCGACGGAGAGCATCAATTATGGCTACACCTTC
CDR3: CASSGSTESINYGYTF

J: TRBJ2-2
V: TRBV9
length: 16
D: TRBD2
size: -
DNA: TGTGCCAGCAGCGGAGGACTAGCGGGAAACACCGGGGAGCTGTTTTTT
CDR3: CASSGGLAGNTGELFF

J: TRBJ1-4
V: TRBV19
length: 14
D: -
size: -
DNA: TGTGCCAGTAGTCGTCGCGACGACCCGGGAAAACTGTTTTTT
CDR3: CASSRRDDPGKLFF

J: TRBJ1-1
V: TRBV19
length: 14
D: -
size: -
DNA: TGTGCCAGTAGTAGGGGCAGGGAGAACACTGAAGCTTTCTTT
CDR3: CASSRGRENTEAFF